This T cell receptor beta chain was documented in a study of shared clonotypes between healthy human individuals. Researchers divided each subset's genomic DNA evenly across several immunoSEQ plates. This table comes from immunoSEQ multiplex PCR, and its TCRdb copy is limited to in-frame clones, with some not included. This sample carries under 80,000 clones, 60% to 80% of them seen once, and the ten largest clones take roughly 49%. Study-wide points: Generally, estimated richness proved larger in naive subsets than it did in memory subsets. All-four-donor shared clonotypes had higher generation probabilities than non-shared clonotypes did.

This clone was recorded many times. Its specificity is not known. This same CDR3 is encoded by further DNA sequences in the sample. The CDR3 is 13 amino acids. Germline V gene data show CDR1 as MDHEN and CDR2 as SYDVKM. Unmatched junction bases numbered 4, after V lost 8 bases and J lost 1 base. The receptor comes from a man younger than 45 in good health. The sequencing input was memory CD8+ T cells sorted from blood. Subset given: CD45RO+ cells pooled with CCR7-negative TemRA cells. The chain carries TRBV28 and TRBJ2-7; TRBD2 agrees at 8 bases. CDR3 region: CASVSGTSYEQYF. Here the CDR3 DNA reads TGTGCCAGCGTTAGCGGGACTTCCTACGAGCAGTACTTC.